Listed below are T cell receptor beta chains from one sample, sequenced in a study of blood T cell repertoires in COVID-19. Profiling relied on immunoSEQ multiplex PCR, and the TCRdb table lists in-frame clones only, not all of them. The table includes about 200,000 clones, around nine tenths detected once. Sequenced input: peripheral blood. All receptors derive from a man between 60 and 70 years old with active or convalescent COVID-19. Each CDR3 is given with its conserved first and last residue. A D gene is named only where the DNA matches it firmly. The size of a clone is reported for some rows only, either as once, few or many, or as a class for expanded clones.

-,TRBJ2-6,TRBV5-8,-,TGTGCCAGCAGCTTGATACGGAGCTCTGGGGCCAACGTCCTGACTTTC,CASSLIRSSGANVLTF
once,TRBJ1-2,TRBV10-3,-,TGTGCCATCAACCTAGGGGCAGGATCAGCTAACTATGGCTACACCTTC,CAINLGAGSANYGYTF
-,TRBJ1-1,TRBV4-1,-,TGCGCCAGCAGCCAAGTAACCCGCAGGGAAGCTTTCTTT,CASSQVTRREAFF
-,TRBJ1-5,TRBV7-9,-,TGTGCCAGCAGCGGATCAGGTACCAATCAGCCCCAGCATTTT,CASSGSGTNQPQHF
-,TRBJ1-1,TRBV14,-,TGTGCCAGCAGCCTAGGGGGTGAAGCTTTCTTT,CASSLGGEAFF
-,TRBJ2-1,TRBV10-3,TRBD2,TGTGCCATCAGTGAGTTGGCGGGGGGAGAAAATGAGCAGTTCTTC,CAISELAGGENEQFF
-,TRBJ2-2,TRBV4-1,TRBD1,TGCGCCAGCAGCCAAGGGGGGACAGGGGTGGCCGGGGAGCTGTTTTTT,CASSQGGTGVAGELFF
-,TRBJ1-2,TRBV21-1,-,TGTGCCAGCAGCGCTCACGGGACAAGCCGAGCTAACTATGGCTACACCTTC,CASSAHGTSRANYGYTF
-,TRBJ2-5,TRBV3-1/TRBV3-2,-,TGTGCCAGCAGCCCCGGTTCGTGGGAGACCCAGTACTTC,CASSPGSWETQYF
-,TRBJ2-3,TRBV3-1/TRBV3-2,TRBD2,TGTGCCAGCAGCCAAGATTTAGCGGGGGGCCGGGATACGCAGTATTTT,CASSQDLAGGRDTQYF
-,TRBJ1-2,TRBV6-5,-,TGTGCCAGCAGTCCTCCCCGGGATTCTAGGTATGGCTACACCTTC,CASSPPRDSRYGYTF
-,TRBJ2-4,TRBV5-1,TRBD1,TGCGCCAGCAGCCTACAGGGGGCGCCGGACAAAAACATTCAGTACTTC,CASSLQGAPDKNIQYF
-,TRBJ2-5,TRBV5-4,TRBD1,TGTGCCAGCAGCGGACAGGTCGAACGGGAGACCCAGTACTTC,CASSGQVERETQYF